These 15 T cell receptor beta chains were sequenced from one sample in a study of T cells after yellow fever vaccination. MiXCR, run by TCRdb on the 5' RACE reads, gives a single entry per CDR3 protein. Of fewer than 400,000 distinct CDR3 sequences detected, roughly a tenth appear once; the ten largest clones hold 2.5% to 4%. The sample was CD4+ T cells sorted from PBMCs, taken 45 days after the yellow fever booster vaccination. These receptor sequences come from a man younger than 30 who received the YFV17D yellow fever vaccine.

This clonotype was counted between two and nine times. This chain uses TRBV20-1 with TRBJ2-2; unclear D gene. Germline V gene sequence: CDR1 DFQATT, CDR2 SNEGSKA (reference sequence). CDR3 length: 14 residues. V shed 2 bases and J shed 4 bases, with 11 bases lying between them. CDR3 nucleotides: TGCAGTGCTAGAACCGTCCAGGTCACCGGGGAGCTGTTTTTT. Encoded protein: CSARTVQVTGELFF.

This clonotype has just a few counts. The chain carries TRBV7-9 and TRBJ1-1; D is unresolved. The CDR3 is made up of 13 amino acids. V shed 5 bases and J shed 0 bases, with 7 bases lying between them. In germline, CDR1 is SEHNR, CDR2 FQNEAQ (reference sequence). This CDR3 reads CASSNRMNTEAFF. The CDR3 DNA reads TGTGCCAGCAGCAATCGGATGAACACTGAAGCTTTCTTT.

This clonotype was seen a few times. The chain employs TRBV5-5 and TRBJ2-1; D ambiguous. Trimming removed 0 bases at V and 5 bases at J, with 9 bases between. The CDR3 has 14 amino acids. Germline V gives CDR1 SGHKS, CDR2 YYEKEE (reference sequence). CDR3 DNA sequence: TGTGCCAGCAGCTTGGTCCCTCAAAACAATGAGCAGTTCTTC. It yields the protein CASSLVPQNNEQFF.

The J gene is TRBJ2-3, the V gene TRBV10-2; D is unclear. V dropped 4 bases and J dropped 10 bases, with 9 bases sitting between them. The CDR3 runs to 11 residues. The germline V gene has CDR1 WSHSY and CDR2 SAAADI. CDR3 loop: CASSALVAQYF. CDR3 bases: TGCGCCAGCAGTGCCTTAGTGGCGCAGTATTTT.

The gene calls are TRBV29-1 and TRBJ1-6, with unresolved D. This CDR3 has 14 amino acids. Germline values: CDR1 SQVTM, CDR2 ANQGSEA. V dropped 5 bases and J dropped 6 bases, with 14 bases sitting between them. CDR3 bases: TGCAGCGTTAAGGGTTCCACTCCTAATTCACCCCTCCACTTT. Translation: CSVKGSTPNSPLHF.

The chain has TRBV6-5 and TRBJ1-1; 7 bases are shared with TRBD1. The J segment lost 4 bases and the V segment lost 4 bases, leaving 9 bases of the junction unmatched. Germline CDR1 and CDR2: MNHEY and SVGAGI. This CDR3 comprises 15 residues. The chain's CDR3 is CASSLMASGGTEAFF. The CDR3, as DNA: TGTGCCAGCAGTTTAATGGCATCAGGGGGCACTGAAGCTTTCTTT.

This clonotype showed up just once. CDR3 amino acids: CASSPQGHSGANVLTF. The CDR3 nucleotides are TGTGCCAGCTCACCTCAAGGCCACTCTGGGGCCAACGTCCTGACTTTC. This rearrangement joins TRBV18 to TRBJ2-6, with no clear D. There are 16 residues in the CDR3. The germline gives CDR1 KGHSH, CDR2 LQKENI. Trimming took 3 bases from V and 0 from J, leaving 9 bases between them. Full variable domain (outside the CDR3, taken from reference TRBV18 and TRBJ2-6): NAGVMQNPRHLVRRRGQEARLRCSPMKGHSHVYWYRQLPEEGLKFMVYLQKENIIDESGMPKERFSAEFPKEGPSILRIQQVVRGDSAAYFCASSPQGHSGANVLTFGAGSRLTVL.

The chain has TRBV5-1 and TRBJ2-5, with TRBD2 matching 9 bases. Unmatched junction bases numbered 8, after V lost 6 bases and J lost 5 bases. The CDR3 extends over 14 amino acids. Germline V gene data show CDR1 as SGHRS and CDR2 as YFSETQ. CDR3 bases: TGCGCCAGCACGGCGGGGGGGCCAGGGGAGACCCAGTACTTC. This translates into CASTAGGPGETQYF.

This clonotype was recorded many times. DNA for the CDR3: TGTGCCAGCAGTTTAGACTGGGGAAATCCGTATTTT. Protein sequence: CASSLDWGNPYF. The rearrangement joins TRBV12-3 or TRBV12-4 to TRBJ2-3; unclear D gene. Trimming left V 1 base short and J 14 bases short, with 13 bases between. The CDR3 consists of 12 residues.

The V call is TRBV2, the J call TRBJ1-1; no clear D gene. Germline loops: CDR1 SNHLY, CDR2 FYNNEI. The CDR3 is made up of 14 amino acids. V lost 5 bases to trimming and J lost 2 bases, with 12 bases between them. The CDR3, as DNA: TGTGCCAGCAGTCAATGGGCAGCTAACACTGAAGCTTTCTTT. This translates into CASSQWAANTEAFF.

This clonotype showed up just a few times. The gene calls are TRBV4-3 and TRBJ2-2; perhaps TRBD2 as D (5 bases). The length of the CDR3 is 18 residues. Germline V gene sequence: CDR1 LGHNA, CDR2 YSLEER. V was clipped by 0 bases and J by 3 bases, with 17 bases between them. The DNA of the CDR3 is TGCGCCAGCAGCCAAGAAGGGTTCCCACGAGGGTACACCGGGGAGCTGTTTTTT. This codes for CASSQEGFPRGYTGELFF.

J is TRBJ1-1 and V is TRBV7-2; D is uncertain. The CDR3 contains 14 residues. Germline CDR1 reads SGHTA; CDR2 reads FQGNSA. V lost 5 bases to trimming and J lost 0 bases, with 10 bases between them. The CDR3 sequence: CASSPGPMNTEAFF. CDR3 DNA: TGTGCCAGCAGCCCGGGCCCGATGAACACTGAAGCTTTCTTT.

Only a few counts were recorded for this clonotype. The CDR3 DNA reads as TGCGCCAGCAGCCAGGGACTAGCGGGGAGATACAATGAGCAGTTCTTC. Residues: CASSQGLAGRYNEQFF. The chain combines TRBV4-3 with TRBJ2-1, with 13 bases lining up with TRBD2. V trimming: 3 bases; J trimming: 4 bases; junction bases outside the gene matches: 3. CDR1 is LGHNA, CDR2 YSLEER, per germline. The CDR3 extends over 16 amino acids.

This clonotype showed up just a few times. This chain links TRBV4-3 with TRBJ2-3; 7 positions match TRBD2. CDR1 and CDR2 from the germline V gene are LGHNA and YSLEER. The CDR3 consists of 17 residues. V trimming: 1 base; J trimming: 4 bases; junction bases outside the gene matches: 11. The CDR3 region has the DNA TGCGCCAGCAGCCAAGGCAATAGCGGGCCTCTCCCAGATACGCAGTATTTT. It translates to CASSQGNSGPLPDTQYF.

The chain recombines TRBV10-1 with TRBJ2-2; perhaps D is TRBD1 or TRBD2 (5 bases each). The V end lost 6 bases, the J end lost 13 bases, and 18 bases lay between the germline ends. The germline V gene encodes CDR1 WNHNN and CDR2 SYGVQD (reference sequence). The CDR3 contains 13 residues. The CDR3 loop reads CASSRVGLGGLFF. The CDR3 bases are TGCGCCAGCAGCCGAGTGGGGCTAGGAGGGCTGTTTTTT.